This T cell receptor (beta chain) was sequenced during a study of long-term antiretroviral therapy in people with HIV (dated by TCRdb to between 2021 and 2024). Study-wide context: The earliest samples were collected approximately a decade before the 2015 WHO recommendation for immediate ART, a period when ART was typically delayed until CD4 counts fell. A total of under 250 cryopreserved PBMC samples were contributed to the cohort by 30 adults with confirmed HIV infection, with samples collected serially over a mean of around 6 years (range 1-12). Eleven of the 30 participants with HIV were female. No cross-contamination during QIAcube processing was shown when test extractions of a monoclonal T-cell line were performed alongside fewer than 40 polyclonal samples. A retrospective serial study tested whether changes in peripheral blood TRB repertoire composition and diversity were associated with ART initiation and durable HIV suppression. Results and caveats for the whole study, not just this receptor: HIV repertoires had narrower CDR3 length ranges than controls, and the network structure suggested an antigen-experienced repertoire that shifted only slightly toward naive after ART. The samples span the years 2004 to 2017, and the ART regimens used at that time may not be as effective as current regimens. ART initiation was associated with a significant increase in TRB diversity, but diversity stayed significantly below transplant donor controls even after long-term ART. Because PBMC availability was limited, only the TCR beta chain was sequenced, with no alpha chain pairing. The repertoire was dominated across all time points by expanded TRB clones identified before ART initiation, although this dominance was seen to fluctuate and to decrease in many PLHIV after ART. Because cell numbers in pre-ART samples were limited, unsorted PBMC were profiled instead of sorted CD4+ and CD8+ T cells. No data were available on ART adherence, viral resistance or therapy changes, limiting inferences about post-ART repertoire changes.

The immunoSEQ hsTCRB v3.0 assay was used at survey level resolution to sequence the TRB variable region. TRB sequencing targeted a depth of about 35,000-50,000 T-cell genomes per sample. TRB libraries were pooled and sequenced on an Illumina MiSeq using a v3 150-cycle kit. On the authors' methods: Repertoire analysis was performed in R inside a reproducible Nextflow workflow that covered QC, data transformation and analysis. LymphoSeq2, an R package for exploring AIRR-Seq data, was used to implement the custom analyses. A few samples that produced fewer than 5000 total TRB sequences were removed, so under 200 HIV repertoires were analyzed. Among the roughly 190 retained HIV repertoires, more than 55 were collected before ART initiation and more than 120 after ART initiation. Repertoires were downsampled to 5000 TRB nucleotide sequences, with summary statistics averaged over 100 downsampling iterations. The analysis kept only TRB sequences whose CDR3 regions were at least seven amino acids long. A Shannon entropy-derived clonality score and the Gini coefficient were used to measure diversity. Repertoire networks linked the top 5000 CDR3 amino acid sequences whenever two sequences differed by an edit distance of one. For TRB CDR3 amino acid sequences, antigen specificity groups and MHC restriction were predicted with GLIPH2. Known CMV, EBV, HIV or tissue antigen associations were flagged by matching CDR3 amino acid sequences against VDJdb and McPAS-TCR. Pre-ART, post-ART and control groups were compared with Wilcoxon signed-rank tests and Holm-Bonferroni correction. Held by TCRdb, this immuneACCESS table contains in-frame sequences only and omits some clones. Under half of the omission traces to an unresolved V gene where checked; the cause of the rest is unknown. Clone size and the V and J calls come from that table; the DNA yielded D and trimming. Present in this sample are approximately 21,000 clones, 76% of which were seen just once. The ten most abundant clones make up approximately 9% of the sample.

This clone was seen a handful of times. Its recognized antigen is unknown. Qualities for individual bases were not recorded, and no much larger clone is one base off. CDR1 MNHEY and CDR2 SVGAGI are derived from the germline V gene. Reading from cysteine to phenylalanine, the CDR3 counts 12 amino acids. The only DNA kept is the CDR3, 36 bases in frame from the first base. Clipping removes 2 bases from V and 8 bases from J, with 2 as the unmatched junction base count. Inclusion was restricted to participants for whom at least one PBMC sample before ART initiation and at least two post-ART samples were available. Every participant with HIV received treatment in the United States of America. Before DNA extraction, cryopreserved samples containing about 0.95-10 million PBMC were thawed and washed. At the time of the earliest PBMC sample, participants with HIV were aged between roughly 23 and 60 years. PBMC samples from each participant spanned 1-4 timepoints before ART initiation and 2-8 timepoints after ART initiation, with a median of 7 samples. Serial HIV viral load, CD4+ T-cell count, ART history and demographic data were obtained for every participant. Genomic DNA was extracted from unsorted PBMC with a Qiagen kit on a QIAcube, processed in batches of 12 samples.

Specimen: unsorted PBMCs, collected 0.5 years before starting antiretroviral therapy. The chain employs TRBV6-5 and TRBJ1-2, and TRBD1 matches 7 of the central bases. This sequence was found in a man younger than 35 with HIV. The sequenced DNA: TGTGCCAGCAGTTACCAGGGGGGCGGCTACACCTTC. This gives the protein CASSYQGGGYTF.